The entry below describes one T cell receptor (beta chain). Its target is not known. This entry belongs to a study of cytomegalovirus exposure and HLA in healthy donors. Broader study findings: It was confirmed in vitro that a few of the CMV-associated chains were specific for CMV antigens.

Researchers ran the PCR with 60 Vbeta and 13 Jbeta primers. As processed by the authors: In a later analysis, 75 million to 95 million unique TCR beta chains included roughly 11 million shared by two or more donors. The method was immunoSEQ multiplex PCR; TCRdb's version includes in-frame clones alone and lacks a portion of them. V and J calls plus clone size are reproduced from that table; the DNA served to infer D and trimming. The table includes more than 130,000 clones, roughly 83% detected once. The V and J ends lost 2 bases and 2 bases respectively, with 10 bases between them. Germline CDR1 is SEHNR and CDR2 is FQNEAQ (reference sequence). The CDR3 extends over 14 amino acids.

This chain links TRBV7-9 with TRBJ2-7, with D perhaps TRBD2 (5 bases). The sequence came from a man aged 40-49 years in good health and CMV-seropositive. The sequencing sample was made of PBMCs. Here the CDR3 DNA reads TGTGCCAGCAGCTTACGGAGCGGACCCTACGAGCAGTACTTC. This codes for CASSLRSGPYEQYF.